Listed here are 14 T cell receptor beta chains from one sample, sequenced in a study of PD-1 blockade in classical Hodgkin lymphoma. Every single patient, without exception, relapsed after autologous stem cell transplantation, and brentuximab vedotin exposure varied. Sequencing used immunoSEQ multiplex PCR; TCRdb keeps in-frame clones, though not all of them. The table shows about 9,600 clones, with 92% occurring only once. The sequenced sample was peripheral blood mononuclear cells (PBMCs), obtained at baseline. The receptors originated from a human donor with classical Hodgkin lymphoma.

V usage is TRBV6-4 and J usage is TRBJ2-1, with 8 bases aligning to TRBD2. CDR1 MRHNA and CDR2 SNTAGT come from the germline V gene. The CDR3 spans 14 residues. The J segment lost 6 bases and the V segment lost 5 bases, leaving 6 bases of the junction unmatched. The CDR3: CASSPGGAGNEQFF. The CDR3 bases are TGTGCCAGCAGTCCGGGGGGGGCAGGCAATGAGCAGTTCTTC.

The chain carries TRBV19 and TRBJ1-2, with TRBD1 as a possible D gene (5 bases). The CDR3 is 16 amino acids. Between the trimmed V and J ends, which lost 3 bases and 4 bases, there was a span of 18 bases. Looked up from germline, CDR1 is LNHDA and CDR2 is SQIVND (reference sequence). The CDR3, as DNA: TGTGCCAGTAGTATGTATTGGGGGAGTGGGAGCTATGGCTACACCTTC. Amino acid sequence: CASSMYWGSGSYGYTF.

This clone occurred once. This chain joins TRBV15 and TRBJ2-5; TRBD2 matches at 9 bases. With 0 bases clipped from V and 10 bases from J, the junction kept 12 bases outside the gene matches. The length of the CDR3 is 16 residues. Germline values: CDR1 LNHNV, CDR2 YYDKDF (reference sequence). The CDR3 spells CATSREAGGPGGSQYF. The CDR3 DNA sequence: TGTGCCACCAGCAGAGAGGCGGGAGGGCCGGGAGGGAGCCAGTACTTC.

This clone occurred a few times. The chain employs TRBV7-2 and TRBJ1-5; D unclear. CDR3 size: 12 residues. The V and J ends lost 4 bases and 4 bases respectively, with 5 bases between them. Germline loops: CDR1 SGHTA, CDR2 FQGNSA. The CDR3 DNA reads as TGTGCCAGCAGCTCAAGGAATCAGCCCCAGCATTTT. Translated: CASSSRNQPQHF.

V and J are TRBV29-1 and TRBJ2-6; a possible D gene is TRBD1 (5 bases). The CDR3 is 14 amino acids. The V end lost 4 bases, the J end lost 2 bases, and 9 bases lay between the germline ends. Germline CDR1 SQVTM, CDR2 ANQGSEA. CDR3 in DNA: TGCAGCGTTGGACAGTCAGCTGGGGCCAACGTCCTGACTTTC. Residues: CSVGQSAGANVLTF.

This clone was detected once. The CDR3 sequence: CASSLLRGGTDTQYF. The CDR3 DNA reads TGTGCCAGCAGCTTACTGAGGGGGGGCACAGATACGCAGTATTTT. The V call is TRBV11-3, the J call TRBJ2-3; D may be TRBD1 or TRBD2 (6 bases each). Germline CDR1 SGHNT, CDR2 YENEEA. The CDR3 runs to 15 residues. Between the trimmed V and J ends, which lost 2 bases and 1 base, there was a span of 10 bases.

The chain combines TRBV5-6 with TRBJ2-3; D possibly corresponds to TRBD2 (6 bases). The germline CDR1 and CDR2 sequences are SGHDT and YYEEEE. The CDR3 sequence is 16 residues long. Trimming took 4 bases from V and 2 from J, leaving 17 bases between them. The CDR3, as DNA: TGTGCCAGCAGCCCAAATGGACTATTTGACACAGATACGCAGTATTTT. Translated, it gives CASSPNGLFDTDTQYF.

V usage is TRBV19 and J usage is TRBJ2-3; D is unresolved. The V gene's germline CDR1 is LNHDA and CDR2 SQIVND (reference sequence). The CDR3 length is 13 residues. The CDR3 DNA sequence: TGTGCGTGCACCTGGGGTAATGGTCTAATTCAGTATTTT. Protein sequence: CACTWGNGLIQYF. The full variable domain, completed using reference TRBV19 and TRBJ2-3, is DGGITQSPKYLFRKEGQNVTLSCEQNLNHDAMYWYRQDPGQGLRLIYYSQIVNDFQKGDIAEGYSVSREKKESFPLTVTSAQKNPTAFYLCACTWGNGLIQYFGPGTRLTVL.

V usage is TRBV9 and J usage is TRBJ1-2; D might be TRBD1 (6 bases). The CDR3 is 15 residues long. Trimming left V 3 bases short and J 4 bases short, with 16 bases between. Germline values: CDR1 SGDLS, CDR2 YYNGEE. Here the CDR3 DNA reads TGTGCCAGCAGCGCCCAGGCAGGGGCATCCTATGGCTACACCTTC. It specifies CASSAQAGASYGYTF.

The CDR3 DNA is TGCGCCAGCACCAATAGCGGGAGTGGGTACAATGAGCAGTTCTTC. This sequence encodes CASTNSGSGYNEQFF. The chain uses TRBV23-1 and TRBJ2-1, with 9 bases that match TRBD2. TRBV23-1 is treated as an ORF (open reading frame) with a function not yet certain. The CDR3 is 15 residues long. V lost 7 bases to trimming and J lost 4 bases; unmatched junction nucleotides: 8.

The gene calls are TRBV27 and TRBJ1-2, with D possibly TRBD1 on 6 matching bases. The length of the CDR3 is 16 residues. V dropped 3 bases and J dropped 4 bases, with 18 bases sitting between them. Per germline, CDR1 MNHEY and CDR2 SMNVEV (reference sequence). The CDR3 nucleotides read TGTGCCAGCAGTTTGATCCCGACAGGCCAATCCTATGGCTACACCTTC. Its protein product is CASSLIPTGQSYGYTF.

This clone has just one count. In DNA, the CDR3 is TGTGCCAGCAGCTCTAAGACCGTAGTAGACGAGCAGTACTTC. This codes for CASSSKTVVDEQYF. The chain links TRBV4-2 to TRBJ2-7; D call uncertain. This CDR3 comprises 14 residues. V was trimmed by 5 bases and J by 5 bases, leaving 16 bases between them. Germline V gene lookup returns CDR1 LGHNA and CDR2 YNFKEQ.

The sample holds one count of this clone. This chain connects TRBV28 to TRBJ2-3; the match to TRBD2 covers 11 bases. The J segment lost 8 bases and the V segment lost 8 bases, leaving 9 bases of the junction unmatched. CDR1 is MDHEN and CDR2 is SYDVKM in the germline V gene. The CDR3 loop spans 14 amino acids. CDR3: CASRPLAGVGTQYF. The CDR3 DNA reads TGTGCCAGCCGCCCACTAGCGGGAGTGGGTACGCAGTATTTT.

V is TRBV15 and J is TRBJ2-5, with TRBD2 matching 7 bases. This CDR3 contains 15 residues. Trimming took 5 bases from V and 4 from J; bases not matched to a gene: 10. Germline-derived CDR1 and CDR2 are LNHNV and YYDKDF (reference sequence). The CDR3 protein is CATSLASGGGETQYF. The CDR3 DNA reads TGTGCCACCAGCCTTGCTAGCGGTGGGGGAGAGACCCAGTACTTC.